Described below is a single T cell receptor (beta chain) sequence and its context. The sample belongs to a study of Ad26.COV2.S vaccination and SARS-CoV-2 variants. The treatment: 19 received Ad26.COV2.S at low or high dose, single or two shots; about 5 received placebo; per-sample allocation not given. Sample collection was performed on day 63 after the first vaccine or placebo injection. Repertoires were generated with immunoSEQ multiplex PCR, while TCRdb's copy carries only in-frame clones and drops some. The sample has roughly 300,000 clones; 85% to 90% are singletons. The CDR3 length is 15 residues. V lost 1 base and J lost 1, with 11 bases in between. Germline CDR1 is SGHRS and CDR2 is YFSETQ.

Sequencing was performed on peripheral blood, taken in a trial of Ad26.COV2.S vaccine versus placebo. This sequence was found in a person between 18 and 65 years old who received the Ad26.COV2.S COVID-19 vaccine or a placebo. The chain is built from TRBV5-1 and TRBJ1-1, with D tentatively TRBD1 (5 bases). CDR3 DNA sequence: TGCGCCAGCAGCTTGTCAGGGTTCAAGAACACTGAAGCTTTCTTT. This encodes CASSLSGFKNTEAFF.